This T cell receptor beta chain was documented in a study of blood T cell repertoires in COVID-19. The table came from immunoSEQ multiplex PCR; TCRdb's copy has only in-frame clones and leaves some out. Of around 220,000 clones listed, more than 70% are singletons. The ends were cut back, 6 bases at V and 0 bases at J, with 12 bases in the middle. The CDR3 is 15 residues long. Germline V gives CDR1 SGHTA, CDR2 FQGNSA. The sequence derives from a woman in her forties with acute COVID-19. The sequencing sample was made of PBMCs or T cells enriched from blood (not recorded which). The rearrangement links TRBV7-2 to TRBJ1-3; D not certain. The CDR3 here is CASRLNRVSGNTIYF. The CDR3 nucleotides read TGTGCCAGCAGACTTAACAGAGTCTCTGGAAACACCATATATTTT.